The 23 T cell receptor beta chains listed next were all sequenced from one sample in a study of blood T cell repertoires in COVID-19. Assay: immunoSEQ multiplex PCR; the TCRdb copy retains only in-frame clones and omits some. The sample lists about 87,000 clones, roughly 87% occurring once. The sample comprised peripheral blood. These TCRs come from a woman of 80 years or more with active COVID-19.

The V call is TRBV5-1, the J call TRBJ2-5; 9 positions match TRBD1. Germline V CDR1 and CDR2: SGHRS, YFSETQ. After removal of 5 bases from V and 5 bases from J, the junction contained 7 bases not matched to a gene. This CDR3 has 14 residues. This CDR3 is CASRQQGAMETQYF. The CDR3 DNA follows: TGCGCCAGCAGACAACAGGGGGCAATGGAGACCCAGTACTTC.

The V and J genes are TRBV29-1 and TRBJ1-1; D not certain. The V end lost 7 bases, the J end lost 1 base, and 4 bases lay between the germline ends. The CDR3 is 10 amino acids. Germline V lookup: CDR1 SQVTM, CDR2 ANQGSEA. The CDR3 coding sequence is TGCAGCGCAGCGAACACTGAAGCTTTCTTT. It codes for CSAANTEAFF. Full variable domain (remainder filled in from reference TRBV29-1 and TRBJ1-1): SAVISQKPSRDICQRGTSLTIQCQVDSQVTMMFWYRQQPGQSLTLIATANQGSEATYESGFVIDKFPISRPNLTFSTLTVSNMSPEDSSIYLCSAANTEAFFGQGTRLTVV.

The CDR3 nucleotides are TGTGCCAGCCGAAAGACAGTTAACTATGGCTACACCTTC. The encoded protein is CASRKTVNYGYTF. The chain carries TRBV12-3 or TRBV12-4 and TRBJ1-2; D is possibly TRBD1 (5 bases). CDR3 length: 13 residues. Trimming removed 8 bases at V and 1 base at J, with 11 bases between.

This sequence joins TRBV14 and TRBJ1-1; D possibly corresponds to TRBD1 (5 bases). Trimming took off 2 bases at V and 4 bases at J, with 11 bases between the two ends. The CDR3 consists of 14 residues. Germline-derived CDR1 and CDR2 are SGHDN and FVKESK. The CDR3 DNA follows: TGTGCCAGCAGCCAAAGGCGCGGGGGCACTGAAGCTTTCTTT. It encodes CASSQRRGGTEAFF.

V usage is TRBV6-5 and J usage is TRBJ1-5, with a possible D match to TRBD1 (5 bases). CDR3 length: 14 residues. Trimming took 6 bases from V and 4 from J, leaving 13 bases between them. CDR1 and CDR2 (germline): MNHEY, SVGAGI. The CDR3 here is CASSRTPINQPQHF. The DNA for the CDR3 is TGTGCCAGCAGCCGGACACCTATAAATCAGCCCCAGCATTTT.

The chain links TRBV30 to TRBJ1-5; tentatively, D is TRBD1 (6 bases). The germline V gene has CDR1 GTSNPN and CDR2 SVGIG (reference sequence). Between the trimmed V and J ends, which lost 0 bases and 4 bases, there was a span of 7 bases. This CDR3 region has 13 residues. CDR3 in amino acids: CAWSVGGNQPQHF. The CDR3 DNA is TGTGCCTGGAGTGTAGGGGGAAATCAGCCCCAGCATTTT.

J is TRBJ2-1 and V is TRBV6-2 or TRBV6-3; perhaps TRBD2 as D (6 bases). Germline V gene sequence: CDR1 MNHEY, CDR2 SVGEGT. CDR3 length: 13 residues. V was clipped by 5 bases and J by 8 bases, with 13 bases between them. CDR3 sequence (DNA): TGTGCCAGCAGTAGACCTGTAGCGGATGAGCAGTTCTTC. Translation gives CASSRPVADEQFF.

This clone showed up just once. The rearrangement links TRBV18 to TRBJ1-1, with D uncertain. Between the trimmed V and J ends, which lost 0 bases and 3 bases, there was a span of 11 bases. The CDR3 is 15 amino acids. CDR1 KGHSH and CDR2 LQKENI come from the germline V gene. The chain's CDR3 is CASSPPRSWDTEAFF. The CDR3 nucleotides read TGTGCCAGCTCACCACCGCGGAGTTGGGACACTGAAGCTTTCTTT.

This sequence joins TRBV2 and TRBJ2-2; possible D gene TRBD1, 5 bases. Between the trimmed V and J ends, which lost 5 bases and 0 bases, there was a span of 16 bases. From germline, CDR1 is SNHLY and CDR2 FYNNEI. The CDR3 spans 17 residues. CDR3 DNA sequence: TGTGCCAGCAGTAGCAGCGCAGGGTCGGCGAACACCGGGGAGCTGTTTTTT. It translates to CASSSSAGSANTGELFF.

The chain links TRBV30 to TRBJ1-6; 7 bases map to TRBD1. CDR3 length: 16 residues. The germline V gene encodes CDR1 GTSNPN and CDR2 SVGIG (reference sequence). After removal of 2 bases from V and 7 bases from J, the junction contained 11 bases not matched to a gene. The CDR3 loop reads CAWSSGGGTANSPLHF. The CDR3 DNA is TGTGCCTGGAGTTCCGGGGGCGGGACAGCCAATTCACCCCTCCACTTT.

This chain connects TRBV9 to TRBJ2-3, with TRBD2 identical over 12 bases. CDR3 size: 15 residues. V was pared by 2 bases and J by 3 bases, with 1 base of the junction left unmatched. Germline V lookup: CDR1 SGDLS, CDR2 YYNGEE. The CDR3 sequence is CASSVGTSGTDTQYF. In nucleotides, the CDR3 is TGTGCCAGCAGCGTTGGGACTAGCGGGACAGATACGCAGTATTTT.

CDR3 residues: CASSESGSAGNTIYF. The CDR3 DNA reads as TGTGCCAGCAGTGAATCAGGGTCGGCGGGAAACACCATATATTTT. V gene TRBV25-1 combines with J gene TRBJ1-3; a weak D match, TRBD1 (5 bases). The germline V gene has CDR1 MGHDK and CDR2 SYGVNS. V lost 1 base, J lost 4 bases, and 11 bases lay in between. This CDR3 comprises 15 residues.

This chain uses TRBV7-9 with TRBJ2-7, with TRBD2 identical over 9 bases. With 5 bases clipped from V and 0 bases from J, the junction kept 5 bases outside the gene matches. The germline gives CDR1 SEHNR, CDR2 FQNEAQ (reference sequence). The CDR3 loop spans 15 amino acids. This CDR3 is CASSQRLADSYEQYF. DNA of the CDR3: TGTGCCAGCAGCCAGAGACTAGCGGACTCCTACGAGCAGTACTTC.

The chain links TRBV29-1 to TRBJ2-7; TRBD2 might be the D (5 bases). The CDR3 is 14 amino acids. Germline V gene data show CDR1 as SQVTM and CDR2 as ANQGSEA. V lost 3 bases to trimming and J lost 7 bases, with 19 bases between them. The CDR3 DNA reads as TGCAGCGTTGATTCTCTGAGCGGCTTTGGGGAGCAGTACTTC. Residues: CSVDSLSGFGEQYF.

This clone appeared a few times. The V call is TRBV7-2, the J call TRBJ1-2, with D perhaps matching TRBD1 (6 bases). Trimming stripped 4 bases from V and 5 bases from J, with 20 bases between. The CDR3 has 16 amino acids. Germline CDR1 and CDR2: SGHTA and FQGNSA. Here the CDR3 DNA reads TGTGCCAGCAGCTCCGGACAGCTCCGGAGTTTTTATGGCTACACCTTC. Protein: CASSSGQLRSFYGYTF.

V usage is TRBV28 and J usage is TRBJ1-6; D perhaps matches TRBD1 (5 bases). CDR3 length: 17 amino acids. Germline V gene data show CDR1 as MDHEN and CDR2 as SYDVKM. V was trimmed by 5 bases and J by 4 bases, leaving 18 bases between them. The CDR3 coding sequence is TGTGCCAGCAGTATGGGACTTACAGGACCTTATAATTCACCCCTCCACTTT. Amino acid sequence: CASSMGLTGPYNSPLHF.

CDR3 amino acids: CASSRATSGSFNEQFF. DNA of the CDR3: TGTGCCAGCTCACGGGCGACTAGCGGGAGTTTCAATGAGCAGTTCTTC. The chain is built from TRBV18 and TRBJ2-1; 12 positions agree with TRBD2. CDR3 size: 16 residues. The V gene end was trimmed by 4 bases and the J gene end by 6 bases; junction bases not matched to a gene: 7. Germline CDR1 is KGHSH and CDR2 is LQKENI.

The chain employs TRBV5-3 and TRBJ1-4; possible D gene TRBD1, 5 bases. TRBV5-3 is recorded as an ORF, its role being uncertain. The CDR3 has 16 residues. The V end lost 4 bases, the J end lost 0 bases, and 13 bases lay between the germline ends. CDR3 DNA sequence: TGTGCCAGAAGCACGACAGTGCGACCAACTAATGAAAAACTGTTTTTT. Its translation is CARSTTVRPTNEKLFF.

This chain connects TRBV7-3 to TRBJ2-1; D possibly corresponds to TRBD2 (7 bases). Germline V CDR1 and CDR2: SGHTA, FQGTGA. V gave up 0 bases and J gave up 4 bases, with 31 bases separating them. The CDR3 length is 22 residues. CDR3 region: CASSLTVGAGLLGPSGYNEQFF. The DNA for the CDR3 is TGTGCCAGCAGCTTAACGGTGGGGGCGGGGCTCCTCGGGCCTAGCGGTTACAATGAGCAGTTCTTC.

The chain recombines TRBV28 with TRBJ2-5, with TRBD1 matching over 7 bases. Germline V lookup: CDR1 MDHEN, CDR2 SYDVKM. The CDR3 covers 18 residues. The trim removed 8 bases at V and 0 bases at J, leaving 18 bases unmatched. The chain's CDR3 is CASHPEWGQLQHQETQYF. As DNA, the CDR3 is TGTGCCAGCCACCCAGAATGGGGACAGTTACAACACCAAGAGACCCAGTACTTC.

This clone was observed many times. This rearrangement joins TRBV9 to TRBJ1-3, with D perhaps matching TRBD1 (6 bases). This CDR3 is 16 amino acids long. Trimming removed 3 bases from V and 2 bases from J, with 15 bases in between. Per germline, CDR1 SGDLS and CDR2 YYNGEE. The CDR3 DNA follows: TGTGCCAGCAGCGCGTCTCAGGGGCGGGCTGGAAACACCATATATTTT. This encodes CASSASQGRAGNTIYF. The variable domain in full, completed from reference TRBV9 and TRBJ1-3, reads DSGVTQTPKHLITATGQRVTLRCSPRSGDLSVYWYQQSLDQGLQFLIQYYNGEERAKGNILERFSAQQFPDLHSELNLSSLELGDSALYFCASSASQGRAGNTIYFGEGSWLTVV.

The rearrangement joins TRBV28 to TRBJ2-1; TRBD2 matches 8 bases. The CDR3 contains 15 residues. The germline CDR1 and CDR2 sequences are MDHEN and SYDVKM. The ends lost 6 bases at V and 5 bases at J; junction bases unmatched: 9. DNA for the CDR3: TGTGCCAGCAGCTCGGCGGGAGGAGGTGACAATGAGCAGTTCTTC. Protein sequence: CASSSAGGGDNEQFF.

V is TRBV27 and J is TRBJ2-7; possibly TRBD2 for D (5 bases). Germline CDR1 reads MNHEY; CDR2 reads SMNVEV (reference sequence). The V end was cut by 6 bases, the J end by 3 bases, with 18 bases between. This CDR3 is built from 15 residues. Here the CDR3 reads CASSSTRLVDYEQYF. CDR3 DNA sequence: TGTGCCAGCAGCTCTACTAGACTGGTAGACTACGAGCAGTACTTC.